This T cell receptor beta chain was recorded in a study of cytomegalovirus exposure and HLA in healthy donors. In the study overall: Within an early data release were about 85 million unique TCRs drawn from HLA-typed donors.

Findings of the study overall: Published work reported that the classifier diagnosed cytomegalovirus status with high specificity and sensitivity. There were several of the most significant clusters that appeared linked to common viral pathogens in a later analysis.

V was trimmed by 0 bases and J by 1 base, leaving 16 bases between them. The CDR3 totals 17 residues. Germline V lookup: CDR1 SGHVS, CDR2 FQNEAQ. Points on this clone: Its specificity is not known.

PCR amplification relied on 60 Vbeta primers (plus 13 Jbeta primers). TCRdb keeps only in-frame clones here, not all; method: immunoSEQ multiplex PCR. This sample has some 150,000 clones, with 68% found just once. Sequenced sample: PBMCs. The chain has TRBV7-8 and TRBJ2-7, with D unclear. The receptor comes from a man aged 55 to 70 in good health and CMV-seronegative. CDR3 in amino acids: CASSLAPIEPYSYEQYF. In DNA form, the CDR3 reads TGTGCCAGCAGCTTAGCACCGATAGAACCTTATTCCTACGAGCAGTACTTC.